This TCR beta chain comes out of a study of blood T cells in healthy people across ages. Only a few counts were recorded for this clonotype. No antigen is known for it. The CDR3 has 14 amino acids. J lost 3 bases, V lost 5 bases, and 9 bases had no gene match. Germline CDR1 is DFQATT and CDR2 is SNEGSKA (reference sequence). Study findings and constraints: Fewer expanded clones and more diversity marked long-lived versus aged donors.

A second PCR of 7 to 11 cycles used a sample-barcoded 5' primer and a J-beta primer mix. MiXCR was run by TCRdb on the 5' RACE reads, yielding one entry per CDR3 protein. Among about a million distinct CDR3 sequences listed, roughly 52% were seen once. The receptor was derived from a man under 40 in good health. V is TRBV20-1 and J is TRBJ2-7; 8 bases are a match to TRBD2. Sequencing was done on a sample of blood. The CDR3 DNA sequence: TGCAGTGCTGGGACCTCCGGGACTAGCTACGAGCAGTACTTC. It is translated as CSAGTSGTSYEQYF.